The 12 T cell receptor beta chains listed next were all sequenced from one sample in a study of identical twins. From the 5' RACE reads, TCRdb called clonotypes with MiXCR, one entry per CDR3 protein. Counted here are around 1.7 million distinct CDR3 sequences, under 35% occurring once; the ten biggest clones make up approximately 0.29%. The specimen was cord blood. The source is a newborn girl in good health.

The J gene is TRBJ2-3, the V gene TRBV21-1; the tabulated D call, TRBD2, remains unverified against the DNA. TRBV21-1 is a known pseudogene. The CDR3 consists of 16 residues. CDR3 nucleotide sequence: TGTGCCAGCAGTCACCGCGGGACTAGCGGGGCACATACGCAGTATTTT. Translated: CASSHRGTSGAHTQYF.

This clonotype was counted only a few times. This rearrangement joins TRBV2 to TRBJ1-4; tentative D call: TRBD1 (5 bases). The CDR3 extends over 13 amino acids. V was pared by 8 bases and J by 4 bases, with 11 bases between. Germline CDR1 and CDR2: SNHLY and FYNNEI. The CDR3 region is CASGIDSNEKLFF. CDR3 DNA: TGTGCCAGCGGGATCGACAGTAATGAAAAACTGTTTTTT.

CDR3 amino acids: CSAGDRANQPQHF. CDR3 sequence (DNA): TGCAGTGCTGGTGACAGGGCCAATCAGCCCCAGCATTTT. The chain links TRBV20-1 to TRBJ1-5, with 7 bases that match TRBD1. J was trimmed by 3 bases and V by 5 bases; bases with no gene match: 4. Germline V gives CDR1 DFQATT, CDR2 SNEGSKA (reference sequence). The CDR3 covers 13 residues.

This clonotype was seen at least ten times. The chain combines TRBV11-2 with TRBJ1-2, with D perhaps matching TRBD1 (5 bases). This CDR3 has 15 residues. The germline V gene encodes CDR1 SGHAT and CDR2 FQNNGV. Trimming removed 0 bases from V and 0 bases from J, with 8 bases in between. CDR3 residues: CASSLERGPNYGYTF. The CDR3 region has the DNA TGTGCCAGCAGCTTAGAAAGGGGTCCTAACTATGGCTACACCTTC.

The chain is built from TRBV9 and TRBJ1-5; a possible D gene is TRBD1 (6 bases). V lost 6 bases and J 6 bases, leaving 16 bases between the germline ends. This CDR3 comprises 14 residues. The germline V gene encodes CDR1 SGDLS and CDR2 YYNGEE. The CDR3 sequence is CASTLRGARQPQHF. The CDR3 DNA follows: TGTGCCAGCACCCTACGGGGGGCGCGTCAGCCCCAGCATTTT.

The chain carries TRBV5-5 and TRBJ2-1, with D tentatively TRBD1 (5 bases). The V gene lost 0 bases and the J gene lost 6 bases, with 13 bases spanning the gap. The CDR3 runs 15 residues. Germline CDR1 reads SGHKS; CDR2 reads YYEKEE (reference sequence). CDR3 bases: TGTGCCAGCAGCTTGGATGGGGCTCCATGCAATGAGCAGTTCTTC. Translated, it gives CASSLDGAPCNEQFF.

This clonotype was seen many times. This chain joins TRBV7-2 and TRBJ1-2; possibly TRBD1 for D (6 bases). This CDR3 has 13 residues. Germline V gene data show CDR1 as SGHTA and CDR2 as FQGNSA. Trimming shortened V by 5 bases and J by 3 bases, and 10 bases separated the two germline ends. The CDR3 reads CASSRTEHYGYTF. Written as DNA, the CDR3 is TGTGCCAGCAGCCGGACAGAGCACTATGGCTACACCTTC.

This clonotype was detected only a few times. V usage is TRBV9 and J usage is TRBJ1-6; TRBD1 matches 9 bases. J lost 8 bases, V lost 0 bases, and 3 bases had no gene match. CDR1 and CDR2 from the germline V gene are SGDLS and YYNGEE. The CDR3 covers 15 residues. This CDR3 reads CASSVGGQGYSPLHF. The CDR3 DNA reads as TGTGCCAGCAGCGTAGGGGGACAGGGCTATTCACCCCTCCACTTT.

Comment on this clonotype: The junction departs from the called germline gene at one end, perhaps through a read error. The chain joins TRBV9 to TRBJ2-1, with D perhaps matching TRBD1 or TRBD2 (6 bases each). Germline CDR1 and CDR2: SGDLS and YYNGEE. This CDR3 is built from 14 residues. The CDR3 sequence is CASGVDGGLNEQFF. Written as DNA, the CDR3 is TGTGCCAGCGGCGTAGACGGGGGCCTCAATGAGCAGTTCTTC.

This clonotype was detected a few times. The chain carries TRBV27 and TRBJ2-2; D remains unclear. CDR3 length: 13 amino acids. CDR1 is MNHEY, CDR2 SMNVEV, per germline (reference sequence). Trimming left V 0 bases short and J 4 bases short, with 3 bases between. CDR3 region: CASSLSTTGELFF. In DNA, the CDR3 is TGTGCCAGCAGTTTATCGACCACCGGGGAGCTGTTTTTT.

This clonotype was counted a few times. The CDR3 loop reads CASRLGTSGVETQYF. The CDR3 DNA sequence: TGTGCCAGCAGGCTGGGGACTAGCGGGGTAGAGACCCAGTACTTC. The genes are TRBV12-3 or TRBV12-4 and TRBJ2-7, with TRBD2 matching 13 bases. Judging by the DNA end, TRBJ2-5 fits better; the J call may be wrong. This CDR3 comprises 15 residues.

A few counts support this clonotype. For the CDR3, the DNA is TGTGCCACCAGTGAACCGGGACTAGCCTACAATGAGCAGTTCTTC. Translating gives CATSEPGLAYNEQFF. The chain joins TRBV24-1 to TRBJ2-1; 8 nucleotides agree with TRBD2. The J segment lost 2 bases and the V segment lost 4 bases, leaving 3 bases of the junction unmatched. The CDR3 has 15 amino acids. The germline CDR1 and CDR2 sequences are KGHDR and SFDVKD.